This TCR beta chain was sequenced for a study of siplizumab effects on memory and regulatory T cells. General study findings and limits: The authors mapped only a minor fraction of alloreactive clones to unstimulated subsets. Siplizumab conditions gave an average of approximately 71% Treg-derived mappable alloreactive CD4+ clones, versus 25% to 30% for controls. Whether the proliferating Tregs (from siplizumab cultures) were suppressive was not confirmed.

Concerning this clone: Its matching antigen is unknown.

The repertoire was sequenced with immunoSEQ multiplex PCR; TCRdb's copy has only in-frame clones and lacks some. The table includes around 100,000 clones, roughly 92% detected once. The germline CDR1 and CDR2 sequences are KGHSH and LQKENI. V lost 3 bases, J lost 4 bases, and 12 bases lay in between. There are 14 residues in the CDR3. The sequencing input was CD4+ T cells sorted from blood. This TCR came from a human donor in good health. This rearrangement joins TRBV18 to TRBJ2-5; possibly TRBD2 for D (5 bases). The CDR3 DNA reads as TGTGCCAGCTCACCCGGACGGAGCGGAGAGACCCAGTACTTC. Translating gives CASSPGRSGETQYF.